The 13 T cell receptor beta chains below were found in one sample sequenced in a study of blood T cell repertoires in COVID-19. Some clones are missing from TCRdb's copy, which holds only in-frame ones; the method was immunoSEQ multiplex PCR. The profile shows 100,000 or so clones, 87% of them singletons. Material: peripheral blood. The receptor set was obtained from a man aged 25-45 years in a cohort sampled during active COVID-19.

The CDR3 protein is CSAGTGDEKLFF. CDR3 bases: TGCAGCGCCGGGACAGGCGATGAAAAACTGTTTTTT. The rearrangement uses TRBV29-1 and TRBJ1-4; 8 bases are a match to TRBD1. Germline CDR1 and CDR2: SQVTM and ANQGSEA. This CDR3 has 12 amino acids. With 7 bases clipped from V and 6 bases from J, the junction kept 4 bases outside the gene matches.

This clone was picked up a small number of times. The chain recombines TRBV9 with TRBJ2-2; D remains ambiguous. Trimming stripped 0 bases from V and 4 bases from J, with 13 bases between. CDR1 and CDR2 from the germline V gene are SGDLS and YYNGEE. CDR3 length equals 16 residues. CDR3 in amino acids: CASSVARSSPTGELFF. The CDR3 DNA reads as TGTGCCAGCAGCGTAGCCCGCTCGAGTCCCACCGGGGAGCTGTTTTTT.

The chain joins TRBV10-3 to TRBJ2-1, with 10 bases that match TRBD1. With 6 bases clipped from V and 7 bases from J, the junction kept 6 bases outside the gene matches. This CDR3 is built from 14 residues. Germline V gene data show CDR1 as ENHRY and CDR2 as SYGVKD. This CDR3 reads CAIREGQGRNEQFF. For the CDR3, the DNA is TGTGCCATCAGGGAGGGACAGGGGAGGAATGAGCAGTTCTTC.

The V and J genes are TRBV19 and TRBJ1-2; TRBD1 agrees at 7 bases. Per the germline V gene, CDR1 is LNHDA and CDR2 is SQIVND (reference sequence). V was pared by 0 bases and J by 13 bases, with 5 bases of the junction left unmatched. This CDR3 has 12 residues. Here the CDR3 DNA reads TGTGCCAGTAGTATAGAGACAGGGAGAATCACCTTC. Its protein product is CASSIETGRITF.

The chain combines TRBV6-5 with TRBJ1-6, with D hard to call. Germline CDR1 MNHEY, CDR2 SVGAGI. V was pared by 8 bases and J by 7 bases, with 12 bases between. The CDR3 length is 13 residues. The CDR3 sequence: CASVVTGNSPLHF. CDR3 in DNA: TGTGCCAGCGTAGTTACGGGGAATTCACCCCTCCACTTT.

V gene TRBV7-2 combines with J gene TRBJ2-5; TRBD2 matches 7 bases. Germline trimming cut 1 base from V and 2 bases from J; bases unmatched to any gene: 4. The CDR3 spans 15 residues. Per germline, CDR1 SGHTA and CDR2 FQGNSA. CDR3 sequence reads: CASSLEAGRQETQYF. The CDR3 DNA reads TGTGCCAGCAGCTTAGAAGCGGGGAGACAAGAGACCCAGTACTTC.

The V gene is TRBV18, the J gene TRBJ1-1; a possible D gene is TRBD1 (5 bases). The CDR3 covers 13 residues. Germline-derived CDR1 and CDR2 are KGHSH and LQKENI. V was shortened by 3 bases and J by 1 base, with 6 bases between the two germline ends. The CDR3 is CASSPRENTEAFF. CDR3 DNA sequence: TGTGCCAGCTCACCCAGGGAGAACACTGAAGCTTTCTTT. Filled out from reference TRBV18 and TRBJ1-1, the complete variable domain reads NAGVMQNPRHLVRRRGQEARLRCSPMKGHSHVYWYRQLPEEGLKFMVYLQKENIIDESGMPKERFSAEFPKEGPSILRIQQVVRGDSAAYFCASSPRENTEAFFGQGTRLTVV.

The V call is TRBV19, the J call TRBJ1-3, with TRBD1 matching 7 bases. Trimming at V came to 6 bases and at J to 0 bases, leaving 8 bases not matched to a gene. CDR3 size: 16 residues. In germline, CDR1 is LNHDA, CDR2 SQIVND (reference sequence). The CDR3 sequence is CASSTWTGYSGNTIYF. CDR3 nucleotides: TGTGCCAGTAGCACCTGGACAGGCTACTCTGGAAACACCATATATTTT.

This clone was detected a few times. V and J are TRBV15 and TRBJ2-5; 9 nucleotides agree with TRBD2. Unmatched junction bases numbered 10, after V lost 0 bases and J lost 2 bases. CDR3 size: 18 residues. Germline V gene data show CDR1 as LNHNV and CDR2 as YYDKDF (reference sequence). DNA for the CDR3: TGTGCCACCAGCAGAGATGGGGCGACTAGCGGCGGTCAAGAGACCCAGTACTTC. It codes for CATSRDGATSGGQETQYF.

This sequence joins TRBV11-2 and TRBJ2-7; TRBD1 matches at 8 bases. V lost 4 bases and J lost 1; bases outside the gene matches: 6. Germline CDR1 is SGHAT and CDR2 is FQNNGV. The length of the CDR3 is 15 residues. CDR3 loop: CASSWLRGLSYEQYF. The CDR3 bases are TGTGCCAGCAGCTGGCTCAGGGGGCTTTCCTACGAGCAGTACTTC. Full variable domain (missing parts from reference TRBV11-2 and TRBJ2-7): EAGVAQSPRYKIIEKRQSVAFWCNPISGHATLYWYQQILGQGPKLLIQFQNNGVVDDSQLPKDRFSAERLKGVDSTLKIQPAKLEDSAVYLCASSWLRGLSYEQYFGPGTRLTVT.

This sequence joins TRBV28 and TRBJ1-6; no clear D. The CDR3 runs 11 residues. Deletions cut 8 bases from V and 7 bases from J, with 6 bases between. Germline V CDR1 and CDR2: MDHEN, SYDVKM. DNA for the CDR3: TGTGCCAGCGGCTCAAATTCACCCCTCCACTTT. Translating it yields CASGSNSPLHF.

V is TRBV7-9 and J is TRBJ1-2, with TRBD1 identical over 7 bases. The CDR3 is 13 amino acids. The J segment lost 3 bases and the V segment lost 3 bases, leaving 1 base of the junction unmatched. In germline, CDR1 is SEHNR, CDR2 FQNEAQ (reference sequence). CDR3 bases: TGTGCCAGCAGCTTCGGGACAGACTATGGCTACACCTTC. Protein sequence: CASSFGTDYGYTF. Full variable domain (rest looked up from reference TRBV7-9 and TRBJ1-2): DTGVSQNPRHKITKRGQNVTFRCDPISEHNRLYWYRQTLGQGPEFLTYFQNEAQLEKSRLLSDRFSAERPKGSFSTLEIQRTEQGDSAMYLCASSFGTDYGYTFGSGTRLTVV.

This clone was seen a handful of times. The chain is built from TRBV6-5 and TRBJ2-1; 9 positions match TRBD2. The germline V gene has CDR1 MNHEY and CDR2 SVGAGI. J was trimmed by 6 bases and V by 4 bases; bases with no gene match: 7. The CDR3 has 15 amino acids. Written as DNA, the CDR3 is TGTGCCAGCAGTTTTATGCGGGGGGGCGGCAATGAGCAGTTCTTC. Protein product: CASSFMRGGGNEQFF.